Shown below are 15 T cell receptor beta chains from a single sample sequenced in a study of blood T cell repertoires in COVID-19. Repertoires were generated with immunoSEQ multiplex PCR, while TCRdb's copy carries only in-frame clones and drops some. The data contain approximately 300,000 clones, about nine tenths of them seen just once; the ten biggest clones take up 1%. Sequencing was done on a sample of peripheral blood. The receptors shown here come from a man aged 50-59 years with active or convalescent COVID-19.

The gene calls are TRBV6-5 and TRBJ1-5, with 7 bases identical to TRBD1. Germline trimming cut 7 bases from V and 7 bases from J; bases unmatched to any gene: 7. This CDR3 contains 13 residues. CDR1 is MNHEY, CDR2 SVGAGI, per germline. In nucleotides, the CDR3 is TGTGCCAGCAAGGGGGCAGCAGACCAGCCCCAGCATTTT. It is translated as CASKGAADQPQHF.

The CDR3 region is CASSGNIELQSYEQYF. In DNA, the CDR3 is TGTGCCAGCAGTGGAAACATAGAGCTACAGTCCTACGAGCAGTACTTC. V usage is TRBV6-1 and J usage is TRBJ2-7; D not resolved. Germline CDR1 is MNHNS and CDR2 is SASEGT. The ends were cut back, 4 bases at V and 1 base at J, with 17 bases in the middle. The CDR3 is 16 residues long.

The chain joins TRBV2 to TRBJ2-7; 8 bases match TRBD1. Germline V gives CDR1 SNHLY, CDR2 FYNNEI. CDR3 length equals 14 residues. With 5 bases clipped from V and 7 bases from J, the junction kept 10 bases outside the gene matches. The CDR3 is CASSSGTGFEEQYF. The DNA of the CDR3 is TGTGCCAGCAGTTCCGGGACAGGCTTCGAGGAGCAGTACTTC.

The chain recombines TRBV10-3 with TRBJ2-1; 7 nucleotides match TRBD2. CDR3 length equals 13 residues. In germline, CDR1 is ENHRY, CDR2 SYGVKD. V dropped 2 bases and J dropped 8; count of bases not matched to a gene: 3. CDR3 loop: CAISEGLGHEQFF. DNA for the CDR3: TGTGCCATCAGTGAGGGACTAGGGCATGAGCAGTTCTTC.

The rearrangement links TRBV2 to TRBJ1-1, with D maybe TRBD1 (6 bases). This CDR3 has 14 residues. Trimming shortened V by 3 bases and J by 4 bases, and 12 bases separated the two germline ends. Germline CDR1 is SNHLY and CDR2 is FYNNEI. This chain's CDR3 is CASSDWAGATEAFF. CDR3 DNA: TGTGCCAGCAGTGATTGGGCGGGGGCCACTGAAGCTTTCTTT.

This rearrangement joins TRBV28 to TRBJ2-7; no clear D. Trimming cost V 8 bases and J 1 base, with 3 bases left between them. The CDR3 loop spans 10 amino acids. The germline CDR1 and CDR2 sequences are MDHEN and SYDVKM. The CDR3 is CASPSYEQYF. The CDR3 DNA reads as TGTGCCAGCCCATCCTACGAGCAGTACTTC.

Notes on this clone: Other DNA variants within this sample encode the same CDR3. V gene TRBV12-3 or TRBV12-4 combines with J gene TRBJ2-7, with TRBD1 matching 7 bases. J lost 7 bases, V lost 5 bases, and 8 bases had no gene match. The CDR3 covers 13 residues. Here the CDR3 DNA reads TGTGCCAGCAGTCCGAGACAGGGCGGGGAGCAGTACTTC. It specifies CASSPRQGGEQYF.

The V call is TRBV6-6, the J call TRBJ1-5; maybe TRBD1 (5 bases). V lost 5 bases and J 3 bases, leaving 23 bases between the germline ends. Germline loops: CDR1 MNHNY, CDR2 SVGAGI (reference sequence). This CDR3 comprises 18 residues. In DNA, the CDR3 is TGTGCCAGCAGTCCCTCCCCCAGGGCAGGGAATTCCAATCAGCCCCAGCATTTT. This translates into CASSPSPRAGNSNQPQHF.

This chain joins TRBV28 and TRBJ1-6; 8 bases are a match to TRBD1. The V segment lost 1 base and the J segment 8 bases; nucleotides outside the gene matches: 4. Germline lookup yields CDR1 MDHEN and CDR2 SYDVKM. The CDR3 spans 15 residues. The CDR3 DNA sequence: TGTGCCAGCAGTTTATTGGGGACAGGAGATTCACCCCTCCACTTT. Translating gives CASSLLGTGDSPLHF.

CDR3 sequence reads: CASSSRQGRSTEAFF. The CDR3 DNA sequence: TGTGCCAGCAGTTCCCGACAGGGGAGGTCGACTGAAGCTTTCTTT. V gene TRBV6-5 combines with J gene TRBJ1-1; TRBD1 matches at 8 bases. Germline V gene sequence: CDR1 MNHEY, CDR2 SVGAGI. V lost 4 bases to trimming and J lost 5 bases; unmatched junction nucleotides: 9. The CDR3 spans 15 residues.

This clone has only one observation. This chain connects TRBV5-8 to TRBJ1-4; D not certain. Germline CDR1 reads SGHTS; CDR2 reads YDEGEE. The CDR3 loop spans 16 amino acids. V lost 0 bases, J lost 4 bases, and 13 bases lay in between. CDR3 in amino acids: CASSLGRSQVNEKLFF. DNA for the CDR3: TGTGCCAGCAGCTTGGGCAGGTCCCAAGTTAATGAAAAACTGTTTTTT.

J is TRBJ1-1 and V is TRBV7-9; D is unclear. The CDR3 is 13 residues long. Trimming took off 2 bases at V and 6 bases at J, with 10 bases between the two ends. The V gene's germline CDR1 is SEHNR and CDR2 FQNEAQ (reference sequence). The DNA of the CDR3 is TGTGCCAGCAGCTTATTGGTTGAGTCTGAAGCTTTCTTT. It specifies CASSLLVESEAFF.

The rearrangement links TRBV7-3 to TRBJ2-3; D possibly corresponds to TRBD1 (5 bases). CDR1 and CDR2 (germline): SGHTA, FQGTGA. The CDR3 has 15 amino acids. The V and J ends lost 0 bases and 0 bases respectively, with 7 bases between them. The DNA for the CDR3 is TGTGCCAGCAGCTTAACGGGGCTGAGCACAGATACGCAGTATTTT. Amino acids: CASSLTGLSTDTQYF.

This clone was picked up one time. This chain connects TRBV6-2 or TRBV6-3 to TRBJ2-3; tentative D call: TRBD1 (5 bases). V lost 7 bases and J 5 bases, leaving 16 bases between the germline ends. The CDR3 is 14 amino acids. CDR1 MNHEY and CDR2 SVGEGT come from the germline V gene. CDR3 nucleotide sequence: TGTGCCAGCACCCCGGCCGGAAGGGGAGATACGCAGTATTTT. Its protein is CASTPAGRGDTQYF.

This chain joins TRBV11-2 and TRBJ1-5; D ambiguous. Deletions cut 0 bases from V and 0 bases from J, with 6 bases between. The CDR3 consists of 15 residues. Germline CDR1 and CDR2: SGHAT and FQNNGV. The CDR3 loop reads CASSLEAHSNQPQHF. CDR3 in DNA: TGTGCCAGCAGCTTAGAGGCACATAGCAATCAGCCCCAGCATTTT.